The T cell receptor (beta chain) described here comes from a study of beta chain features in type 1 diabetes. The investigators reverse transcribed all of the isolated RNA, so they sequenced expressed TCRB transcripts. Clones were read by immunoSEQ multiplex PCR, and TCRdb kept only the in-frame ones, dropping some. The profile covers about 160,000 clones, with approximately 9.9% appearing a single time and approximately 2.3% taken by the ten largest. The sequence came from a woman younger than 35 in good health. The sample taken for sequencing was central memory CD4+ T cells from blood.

Written as DNA, the CDR3 is TGTGCCAGCAGCGACCAGGGAGGAGGGACCCAGTACTTC. Encoded protein: CASSDQGGGTQYF. V and J are TRBV6-6 and TRBJ2-5; possibly TRBD2 for D (6 bases). Per germline, CDR1 MNHNY and CDR2 SVGAGI (reference sequence). The CDR3 covers 13 residues. The germline V and J ends were trimmed by 6 bases and 7 bases, with 15 bases remaining between them.